This entry concerns a single T cell receptor beta chain. Its antigen is still unknown. CDR3 length: 14 amino acids. Germline trimming cut 4 bases from V and 3 bases from J; bases unmatched to any gene: 3. Germline CDR1 is MNHEY and CDR2 is SMNVEV (reference sequence). TCRdb's table, derived via immunoSEQ multiplex PCR, lists solely in-frame clones and lacks some. Of some 240,000 clones listed, roughly 84% are singletons. This specimen belongs to a study of cytomegalovirus exposure and HLA in healthy donors. Findings and caveats of the study: Reported results showed that the classifier diagnosed cytomegalovirus status with high specificity and sensitivity. The majority of TCR sequences were rare, yet some public TCRs appeared in many donors.

The sequence came from a woman aged 18-29 years in good health and CMV-seropositive. The gene calls are TRBV27 and TRBJ1-2; 9 nucleotides agree with TRBD1. The material sequenced was PBMCs. Here the CDR3 reads CASSYTGGDYGYTF. The CDR3 bases are TGTGCCAGCAGTTACACAGGGGGCGACTATGGCTACACCTTC.